This is a list of T cell receptor beta chains from one sample in a study of shared clonotypes between healthy human individuals. Assay used: immunoSEQ multiplex PCR; TCRdb lists only in-frame clones, some missing. The repertoire consists of some 2,100,000 clones, with about 93% occurring once and the leading ten covering 1.5% to 2%. Sequences were obtained from naive CD8+ T cells from PBMCs. The receptors come from a man aged 18-30 years in good health. Some clones in this sample may be carry-over from other donors' samples. Both conserved end residues are part of each CDR3. Fields, in order: V gene, J gene, CDR3 protein.

TRBV28	TRBJ2-7	CASSGPSALTYEQYF
TRBV7-3	TRBJ2-3	CASSEGLAVTDTQYF
TRBV2	TRBJ1-5	CASNLRGVRNQPQHF
TRBV15	TRBJ2-1	CATSRYIMTSGTGEEFF
TRBV5-3	TRBJ2-1	CARSPGQEHGRNNEQFF
TRBV7-9	TRBJ1-1	CASSPITGNTEAFF
TRBV28	TRBJ2-1	CASSLSGRVGEQFF
TRBV9	TRBJ2-5	CASSVGQGYQETQYF
TRBV9	TRBJ2-6	CASSAPLTGPNSGANVLTF
TRBV27	TRBJ2-7	CASSATVSSYEQYF
TRBV7-9	TRBJ1-5	CASSLSWGGGNQPQHF
TRBV4-2	TRBJ2-7	CASSQDLPSGGYEQYF
TRBV5-1	TRBJ2-2	CASRPTAGQAVGELFF
TRBV27	TRBJ2-7	CASNALGLIGPLTNEQYF
TRBV11-2	TRBJ2-1	CASSNRQSNEQFF